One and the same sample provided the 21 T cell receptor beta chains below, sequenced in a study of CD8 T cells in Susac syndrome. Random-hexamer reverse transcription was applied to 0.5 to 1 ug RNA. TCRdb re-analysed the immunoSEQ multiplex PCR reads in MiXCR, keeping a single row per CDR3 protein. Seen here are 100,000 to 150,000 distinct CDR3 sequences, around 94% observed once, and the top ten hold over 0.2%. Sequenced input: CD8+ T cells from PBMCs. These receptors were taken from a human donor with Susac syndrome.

The CDR3 protein is CASSFDSSTDTQYF. CDR3 in DNA: TGTGCCAGCAGTTTTGATTCTAGCACAGATACGCAGTATTTT. The J gene is TRBJ2-3, the V gene TRBV27; D remains unclear. The germline CDR1 and CDR2 sequences are MNHEY and SMNVEV (reference sequence). This CDR3 is 14 amino acids long. V dropped 3 bases and J dropped 0 bases, with 7 bases sitting between them.

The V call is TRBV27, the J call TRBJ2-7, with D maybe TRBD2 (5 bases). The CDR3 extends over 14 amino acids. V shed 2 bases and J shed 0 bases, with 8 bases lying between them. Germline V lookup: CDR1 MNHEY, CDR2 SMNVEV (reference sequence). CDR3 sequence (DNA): TGTGCCAGCAGTTTAACGGGGAGCTCCTACGAGCAGTACTTC. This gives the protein CASSLTGSSYEQYF.

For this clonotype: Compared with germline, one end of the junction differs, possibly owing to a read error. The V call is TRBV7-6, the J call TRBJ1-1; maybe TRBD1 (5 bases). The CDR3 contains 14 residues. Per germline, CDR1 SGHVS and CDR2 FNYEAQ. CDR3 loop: CASTVLSGNAEAFF. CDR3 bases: TGTGCCAGCACCGTCCTCTCAGGGAACGCTGAAGCTTTCTTT. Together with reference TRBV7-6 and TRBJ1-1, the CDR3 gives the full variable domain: GAGVSQSPRYKVTKRGQDVALRCDPISGHVSLYWYRQALGQGPEFLTYFNYEAQQDKSGLPNDRFSAERPEGSISTLTIQRTEQRDSAMYRCASTVLSGNAEAFFGQGTRLTVV.

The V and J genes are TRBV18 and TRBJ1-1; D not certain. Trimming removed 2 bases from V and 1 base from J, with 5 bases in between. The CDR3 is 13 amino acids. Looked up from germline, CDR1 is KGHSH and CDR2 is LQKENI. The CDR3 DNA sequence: TGTGCCAGCTCACCATACGAGAACACTGAAGCTTTCTTT. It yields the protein CASSPYENTEAFF.

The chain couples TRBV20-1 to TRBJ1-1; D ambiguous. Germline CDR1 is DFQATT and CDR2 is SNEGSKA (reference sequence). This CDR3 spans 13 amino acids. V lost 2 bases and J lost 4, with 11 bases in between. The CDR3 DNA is TGCAGTGCTAGAACTGGTTGGGGCACTGAAGCTTTCTTT. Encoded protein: CSARTGWGTEAFF.

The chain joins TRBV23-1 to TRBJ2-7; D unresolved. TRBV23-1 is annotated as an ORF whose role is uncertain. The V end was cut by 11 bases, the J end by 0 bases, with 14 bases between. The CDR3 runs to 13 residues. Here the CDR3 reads CARGPLASYEQYF. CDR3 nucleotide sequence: TGCGCCCGTGGGCCGCTCGCCTCCTACGAGCAGTACTTC.

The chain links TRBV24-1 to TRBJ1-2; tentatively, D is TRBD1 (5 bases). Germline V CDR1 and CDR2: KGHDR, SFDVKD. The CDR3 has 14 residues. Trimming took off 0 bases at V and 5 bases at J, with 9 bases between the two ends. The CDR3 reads CATSDLGAEYGYTF. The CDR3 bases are TGTGCCACCAGTGATTTGGGGGCAGAGTATGGCTACACCTTC.

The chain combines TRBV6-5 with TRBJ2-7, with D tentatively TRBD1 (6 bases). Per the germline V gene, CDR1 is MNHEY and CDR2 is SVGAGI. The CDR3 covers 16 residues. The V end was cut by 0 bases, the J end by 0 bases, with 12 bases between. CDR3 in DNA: TGTGCCAGCAGTTACTCGGGGACATCGAGCTCCTACGAGCAGTACTTC. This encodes CASSYSGTSSSYEQYF.

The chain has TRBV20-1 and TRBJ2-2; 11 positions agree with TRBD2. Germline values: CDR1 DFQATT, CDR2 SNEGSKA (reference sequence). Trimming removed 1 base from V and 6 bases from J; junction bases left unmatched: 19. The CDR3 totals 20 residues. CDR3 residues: CSARGGRWLAGGGDAGELFF. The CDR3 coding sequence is TGCAGTGCTAGAGGAGGGAGGTGGCTAGCGGGAGGTGGTGACGCCGGGGAGCTGTTTTTT.

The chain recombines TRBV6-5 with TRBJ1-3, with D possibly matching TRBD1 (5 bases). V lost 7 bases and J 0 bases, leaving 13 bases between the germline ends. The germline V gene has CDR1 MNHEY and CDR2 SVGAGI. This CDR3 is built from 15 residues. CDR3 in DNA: TGTGCCAGCAAGACGACAGTCTCCTCTGGAAACACCATATATTTT. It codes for CASKTTVSSGNTIYF.

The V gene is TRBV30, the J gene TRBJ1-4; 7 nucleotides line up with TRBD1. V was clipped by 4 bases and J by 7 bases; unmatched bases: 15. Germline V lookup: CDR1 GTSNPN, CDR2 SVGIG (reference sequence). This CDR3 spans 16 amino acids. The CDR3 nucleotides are TGTGCCTGGAAAAAGTATCCCGGGACAGACGGTGAAAAACTGTTTTTT. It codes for CAWKKYPGTDGEKLFF.

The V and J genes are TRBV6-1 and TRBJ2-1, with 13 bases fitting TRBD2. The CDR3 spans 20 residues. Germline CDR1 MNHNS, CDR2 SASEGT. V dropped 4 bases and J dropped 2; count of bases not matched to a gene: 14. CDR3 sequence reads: CASSGVPGLAGSPTYNEQFF. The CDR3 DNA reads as TGTGCCAGCAGTGGCGTTCCGGGACTAGCGGGATCCCCTACCTACAATGAGCAGTTCTTC.

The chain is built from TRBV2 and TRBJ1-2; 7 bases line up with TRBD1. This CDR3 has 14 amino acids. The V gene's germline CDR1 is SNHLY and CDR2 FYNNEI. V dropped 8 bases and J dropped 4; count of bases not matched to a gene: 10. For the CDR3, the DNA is TGTGCCAGCGATAGGACAGGACCTTTCTATGGCTACACCTTC. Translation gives CASDRTGPFYGYTF.

The CDR3 sequence is CASSIRGGNSPLHF. The CDR3, as DNA: TGTGCCAGCAGCATTCGTGGCGGTAATTCACCCCTCCACTTT. The chain is built from TRBV9 and TRBJ1-6; D is unresolved. Germline CDR1 reads SGDLS; CDR2 reads YYNGEE. This CDR3 has 14 amino acids. V was trimmed by 4 bases and J by 6 bases, leaving 11 bases between them.

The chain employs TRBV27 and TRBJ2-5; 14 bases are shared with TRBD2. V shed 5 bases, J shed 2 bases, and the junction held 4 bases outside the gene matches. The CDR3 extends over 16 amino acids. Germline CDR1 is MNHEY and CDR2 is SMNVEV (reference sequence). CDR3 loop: CASSLRTSGGQETQYF. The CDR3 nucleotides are TGTGCCAGCAGTCTCCGGACTAGCGGGGGGCAAGAGACCCAGTACTTC.

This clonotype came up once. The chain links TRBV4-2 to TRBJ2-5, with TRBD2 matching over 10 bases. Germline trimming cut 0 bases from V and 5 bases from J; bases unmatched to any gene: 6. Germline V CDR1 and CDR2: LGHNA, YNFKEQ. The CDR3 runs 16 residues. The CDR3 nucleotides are TGTGCCAGCAGCCAAGAAGGAGCGGGGGGGCAGGAGACCCAGTACTTC. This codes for CASSQEGAGGQETQYF.

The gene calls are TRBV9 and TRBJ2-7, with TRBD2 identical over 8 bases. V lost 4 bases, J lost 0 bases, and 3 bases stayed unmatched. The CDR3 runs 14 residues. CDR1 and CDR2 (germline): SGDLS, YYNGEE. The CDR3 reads CASSYREGSYEQYF. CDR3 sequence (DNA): TGTGCCAGCAGCTACCGGGAGGGCTCCTACGAGCAGTACTTC.

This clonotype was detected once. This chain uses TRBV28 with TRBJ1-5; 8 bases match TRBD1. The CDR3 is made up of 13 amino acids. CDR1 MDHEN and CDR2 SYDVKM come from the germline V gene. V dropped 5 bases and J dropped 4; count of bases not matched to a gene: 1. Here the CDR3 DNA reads TGTGCCAGCAGTGACAGGGGTAATCAGCCCCAGCATTTT. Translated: CASSDRGNQPQHF.

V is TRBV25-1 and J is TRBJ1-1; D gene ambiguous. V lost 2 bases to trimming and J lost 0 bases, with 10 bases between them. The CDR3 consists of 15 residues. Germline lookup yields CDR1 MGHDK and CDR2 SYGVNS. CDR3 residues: CASSEGWGMNTEAFF. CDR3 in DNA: TGTGCCAGCAGTGAAGGGTGGGGTATGAACACTGAAGCTTTCTTT.

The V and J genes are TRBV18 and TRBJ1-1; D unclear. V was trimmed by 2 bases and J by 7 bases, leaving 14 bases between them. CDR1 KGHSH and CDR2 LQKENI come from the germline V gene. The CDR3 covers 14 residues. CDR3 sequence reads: CASSPGSAADEAFF. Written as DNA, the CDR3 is TGTGCCAGCTCACCAGGAAGTGCGGCGGATGAAGCTTTCTTT.

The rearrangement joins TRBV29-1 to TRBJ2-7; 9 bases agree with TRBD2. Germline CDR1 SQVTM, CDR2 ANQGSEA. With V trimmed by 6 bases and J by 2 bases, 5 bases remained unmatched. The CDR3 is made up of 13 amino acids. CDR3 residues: CSVAGGLTYEQYF. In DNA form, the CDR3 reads TGCAGCGTGGCGGGGGGGTTAACCTACGAGCAGTACTTC.